Below are 22 T cell receptor beta chains sequenced from a single sample in a study of shared clonotypes between healthy human individuals. Selected positively for CCR7 and CD45RO-negative, naive CD8 cells excluded terminally differentiated effector memory CD45RA+ cells. The assay was immunoSEQ multiplex PCR, and TCRdb's table has in-frame clones only and misses some. Of around 2.1 million clones listed, 93% are singletons. Sequencing was done on a sample of naive CD8+ T cells from PBMCs. Source of these receptors: a man aged 18-30 years in good health. Some clones in this sample may be carry-over from other donors' samples.

This rearrangement joins TRBV11-2 to TRBJ2-3; 7 bases match TRBD1. Germline CDR1 SGHAT, CDR2 FQNNGV. V dropped 6 bases and J dropped 9; count of bases not matched to a gene: 6. This CDR3 has 12 residues. CDR3 residues: CASRGTAPTQYF. CDR3 bases: TGTGCCAGCAGAGGGACAGCGCCAACGCAGTATTTT.

V is TRBV19 and J is TRBJ2-7; 8 bases match TRBD1. Looked up from germline, CDR1 is LNHDA and CDR2 is SQIVND (reference sequence). The CDR3 loop spans 14 amino acids. V lost 8 bases, J lost 3 bases, and 9 bases stayed unmatched. The CDR3, as DNA: TGTGCCAGTGCTTCCGGGACAGGACTCTACGAGCAGTACTTC. Its protein is CASASGTGLYEQYF.

The J gene is TRBJ2-1, the V gene TRBV10-1; D assignment may be TRBD1 or TRBD2 (5 bases each). CDR3 length equals 13 residues. Trimming left V 4 bases short and J 7 bases short, with 11 bases between. Germline assignment: CDR1 WNHNN and CDR2 SYGVQD (reference sequence). For the CDR3, the DNA is TGCGCCAGCAGTGTCTCGGGGCGGAATGAGCAGTTCTTC. It encodes CASSVSGRNEQFF.

V is TRBV19 and J is TRBJ2-4; D may be TRBD1 (6 bases). From germline, CDR1 is LNHDA and CDR2 SQIVND (reference sequence). With 6 bases removed from V and 1 base from J, the gap between germline ends came to 10 bases. The CDR3 runs to 14 residues. The CDR3 reads CASSRGLAKNIQYF. CDR3 nucleotides: TGTGCCAGTAGCAGGGGTCTCGCCAAAAACATTCAGTACTTC.

The chain is built from TRBV4-2 and TRBJ2-3, with D tentatively TRBD2 (6 bases). Per germline, CDR1 LGHNA and CDR2 YNFKEQ. This CDR3 is 17 amino acids long. Trimming took off 4 bases at V and 0 bases at J, with 17 bases between the two ends. This chain's CDR3 is CASSPLPSGLSTDTQYF. CDR3 sequence (DNA): TGTGCCAGCAGCCCTCTCCCGTCAGGACTAAGCACAGATACGCAGTATTTT.

The chain is built from TRBV10-1 and TRBJ1-2; D possibly corresponds to TRBD1 (6 bases). V was shortened by 2 bases and J by 2 bases, with 6 bases between the two germline ends. This CDR3 has 13 residues. Germline V gene lookup returns CDR1 WNHNN and CDR2 SYGVQD (reference sequence). In DNA, the CDR3 is TGCGCCAGCAGTGAGACAGGGAACTATGGCTACACCTTC. Its protein product is CASSETGNYGYTF.

This chain joins TRBV5-6 and TRBJ2-7; D unclear. V was pared by 0 bases and J by 3 bases, with 10 bases between. This CDR3 has 14 amino acids. Germline V gene sequence: CDR1 SGHDT, CDR2 YYEEEE. CDR3 DNA sequence: TGTGCCAGCAGCTTGGTGGATAAGGTCTACGAGCAGTACTTC. It encodes CASSLVDKVYEQYF.

The chain carries TRBV14 and TRBJ2-1; D is tentatively TRBD1 or TRBD2 (6 bases each). V was shortened by 6 bases and J by 10 bases, with 13 bases between the two germline ends. The CDR3 is 12 amino acids. The germline CDR1 and CDR2 sequences are SGHDN and FVKESK. CDR3 coding DNA: TGTGCCAGCAGACCTTACGGGGGCGAGCAGTTCTTC. Its protein product is CASRPYGGEQFF.

The chain has TRBV28 and TRBJ2-7; TRBD1 matches 7 bases. Trimming removed 5 bases from V and 6 bases from J; junction bases left unmatched: 13. Looked up from germline, CDR1 is MDHEN and CDR2 is SYDVKM. This CDR3 spans 15 amino acids. The CDR3 protein is CASSQMRRDRVEQYF. In DNA, the CDR3 is TGTGCCAGCAGTCAAATGCGGAGAGACAGGGTCGAGCAGTACTTC.

This clone was picked up one time. The rearrangement joins TRBV5-4 to TRBJ1-2, with D tentatively TRBD1 (5 bases). Germline values: CDR1 SGHNT, CDR2 YYREEE (reference sequence). Trimming shortened V by 2 bases and J by 5 bases, and 13 bases separated the two germline ends. This CDR3 contains 14 residues. CDR3 amino acids: CASSFSGTLYGYTF. The DNA of the CDR3 is TGTGCCAGCAGCTTTTCCGGGACCCTTTATGGCTACACCTTC.

The chain employs TRBV7-2 and TRBJ2-7, with TRBD2 matching over 10 bases. Germline CDR1 is SGHTA and CDR2 is FQGNSA. J gave up 2 bases and V 3 bases, and 4 bases lay outside the gene matches. The CDR3 loop spans 15 amino acids. The DNA of the CDR3 is TGTGCCAGCAGCTTGAGCCTAGCGGGAGCCTACGAGCAGTACTTC. Encoded protein: CASSLSLAGAYEQYF.

This chain connects TRBV27 to TRBJ1-2; 7 nucleotides align to TRBD1. There are 15 residues in the CDR3. CDR1 MNHEY and CDR2 SMNVEV come from the germline V gene (reference sequence). V lost 5 bases and J lost 5; bases outside the gene matches: 11. The CDR3 sequence is CASSPHDRDLYGYTF. CDR3 nucleotides: TGTGCCAGCAGTCCCCATGACAGGGACTTATATGGCTACACCTTC.

The chain employs TRBV5-1 and TRBJ1-2; TRBD1 agrees at 9 bases. From germline, CDR1 is SGHRS and CDR2 YFSETQ. The CDR3 is 16 amino acids. The J segment lost 7 bases and the V segment lost 0 bases, leaving 10 bases of the junction unmatched. CDR3 loop: CASSLGGTGRIFGYTF. The CDR3 coding sequence is TGCGCCAGCAGCTTGGGAGGGACAGGGCGCATCTTTGGCTACACCTTC.

J is TRBJ2-7 and V is TRBV5-6; 8 bases align to TRBD1. Per germline, CDR1 SGHDT and CDR2 YYEEEE. The CDR3 consists of 12 residues. J lost 6 bases, V lost 2 bases, and 1 base had no gene match. The chain's CDR3 is CASSLQGGEQYF. CDR3 in DNA: TGTGCCAGCAGCTTACAGGGGGGCGAGCAGTACTTC.

The chain combines TRBV27 with TRBJ2-7, with TRBD2 matching 7 bases. CDR1 is MNHEY and CDR2 is SMNVEV in the germline V gene (reference sequence). The CDR3 has 15 residues. The ends lost 9 bases at V and 3 bases at J; junction bases unmatched: 14. The CDR3: CASWPLLAGDYEQYF. The CDR3 bases are TGTGCCAGTTGGCCCCTACTGGCGGGAGACTACGAGCAGTACTTC.

The chain employs TRBV11-2 and TRBJ2-7; TRBD1 is a possible D gene (6 bases). Germline V gives CDR1 SGHAT, CDR2 FQNNGV. Trimming pared 4 bases from V and 0 bases from J, leaving 16 bases between. The CDR3 spans 16 residues. CDR3 bases: TGTGCCAGCAGCTCCAGGCGAGGGGGAAGCTCCTACGAGCAGTACTTC. This codes for CASSSRRGGSSYEQYF.

This chain connects TRBV7-9 to TRBJ1-2; 7 nucleotides align to TRBD1. The CDR3 sequence is 15 residues long. The germline V gene encodes CDR1 SEHNR and CDR2 FQNEAQ (reference sequence). The V segment lost 3 bases and the J segment 0 bases; nucleotides outside the gene matches: 4. CDR3 loop: CASSFGQASNYGYTF. CDR3 DNA sequence: TGTGCCAGCAGCTTTGGACAGGCTTCTAACTATGGCTACACCTTC.

The chain uses TRBV4-2 and TRBJ1-2; 7 positions match TRBD1. The junction had 11 bases not matched to a gene; V was cut back by 3 bases and J by 1 base. Germline assignment: CDR1 LGHNA and CDR2 YNFKEQ. There are 17 residues in the CDR3. This CDR3 is CASSHPVAGGYNYGYTF. The CDR3 DNA sequence: TGTGCCAGCAGCCACCCGGTGGCAGGGGGTTATAACTATGGCTACACCTTC.

The V and J genes are TRBV29-1 and TRBJ2-1; possibly TRBD1 or TRBD2 for D (5 bases each). V was trimmed by 7 bases and J by 2 bases, leaving 15 bases between them. The CDR3 has 14 amino acids. The germline CDR1 and CDR2 sequences are SQVTM and ANQGSEA. CDR3: CSAEGRITYNEQFF. In DNA form, the CDR3 reads TGCAGCGCCGAGGGACGGATTACCTACAATGAGCAGTTCTTC.

This chain connects TRBV2 to TRBJ1-2; D ambiguous. CDR1 is SNHLY and CDR2 is FYNNEI in the germline V gene. The CDR3 is made up of 14 amino acids. V was cut by 4 bases and J by 4 bases, with 13 bases left in between. For the CDR3, the DNA is TGTGCCAGCAGTGCCACCTTTGTGATCTATGGCTACACCTTC. Its translation: CASSATFVIYGYTF.

Comment on this clone: Other nucleotide sequences from this sample produce the same CDR3. The chain uses TRBV9 and TRBJ2-7; no firm D call. The CDR3 totals 13 residues. Germline CDR1 reads SGDLS; CDR2 reads YYNGEE. Trimming removed 0 bases at V and 2 bases at J, with 6 bases between. The CDR3 DNA reads as TGTGCCAGCAGCGTAGGGCCACCCTACGAGCAGTACTTC. Residues: CASSVGPPYEQYF.

The genes are TRBV6-1 and TRBJ1-5; D is undetermined. Deletions cut 8 bases from V and 0 bases from J, with 11 bases between. Germline V gene sequence: CDR1 MNHNS, CDR2 SASEGT. CDR3 length: 14 residues. CDR3 DNA sequence: TGTGCCAGCCGGCTTCCGGGTAGCAATCAGCCCCAGCATTTT. It yields the protein CASRLPGSNQPQHF.